What follows is one TCR beta chain and its context. This clone was picked up one time. This clone's antigen is unknown. Qualities for individual bases were not recorded, and no much larger clone is one base off. The data derive from a study of radiation and T cells in renal cell carcinoma (TCRdb year 2020). Notes on the research overall: Samples were obtained from a clinical trial, in which 15 Gy stereotactic body radiation therapy was delivered to primary renal cell carcinomas and nephrectomy was performed 4 weeks later. TCR beta sequencing covered 50 or so samples in total, comprising around 25 tumors and around 27 peripheral blood samples. Across all 50 or so samples, under 4,500,000 unique CDR3 nucleotide sequences, encoding 2,658,974 unique CDR3 amino acid sequences, were identified. General study outcomes and caveats: Because pretreatment tumor biopsies were not available, the study could not determine whether clonotypes were already present within the tumor at baseline. Effects of radiation dose or scheduling on the TCR repertoire could not be addressed with the single-armed trial design. Dynamics of the blood repertoire were not tracked past 4 weeks after treatment. In blood, the top tumor clonotypes increased from baseline to 2 weeks after radiation and then shrank by 4 weeks, which suggests a temporary expansion of tumor-resident clones.

V lost 0 bases and J lost 0 bases; the stretch between them is 11 bases long. Including cysteine and phenylalanine, the CDR3 has 16 amino acids. Kept here is only the CDR3 DNA, which spans 48 bases and is read in frame from base 1. The germline V gene gives CDR1 as SGHRS and CDR2 as YFSETQ. The time point label, read with the paper, signifies: baseline pretreatment blood. The treatment or condition label corresponds to: 15 Gy SBRT to primary tumor, nephrectomy 4 weeks later. To track tumor-enriched clonotypes, serial peripheral blood was sampled from radiation-treated patients at baseline and at 2 weeks and 4 weeks after SBRT. Renal cell carcinoma with clear cell pathology was present in all patients. The QIAamp DNA Blood Mini Kit (Qiagen) was used to prepare genomic DNA for TCR sequencing. Samples were included in the analyses only if all quality control checks were passed. Following the manufacturer's recommendations, the immunoSEQ kit was used to generate TCR beta libraries from genomic DNA. Library preparation used a first multiplex PCR with proprietary primers, then a second PCR adding unique barcodes, with bead cleanups after each round. Each sample batch included a kit-provided positive control reaction and a negative control reaction. The final libraries were assessed on an Agilent 4200 TapeStation D1000 ScreenTape, pooled by volume, and quantified by qPCR. Sequencing ran on an Illumina NextSeq500 with a MidOutput 150-cycle cartridge, using 156 Read1 and 15 Index1 cycles with kit custom primers. The pooled library was loaded at around 1.1 pM with an approximately 20% PhiX control spike-in. The published analysis was carried out like this. Vendor-processed data were analyzed in R, with a clonotype defined as all T cells sharing the same CDR3 nucleotide sequence. For clone abundance analyses, frequencies were normalized to the 10,000 most abundant clones per sample. Before analysis, public T cell clones were removed, and these numbered fewer than five per sample on average. An abundance difference of at least 32-fold between compartments was the criterion for calling clonotypes tumor-enriched or baseline blood-enriched. A beta-binomial differential abundance model was used to identify clonotypes that were expanded or contracted between blood time points. Tumor-blood repertoire similarity was measured with the Baroni-Urbani and Buser coefficient, and group comparisons used two-tailed Wilcoxon tests in R. What TCRdb holds here is the immuneACCESS table cut down to in-frame rearrangements. Part of the clones is not present; checked against another copy, under half of the missing clones reflect an unresolved V gene, and the others are unexplained. That table furnishes V, J and clone size, whereas the DNA furnished D and trimming. In this sample the table shows about 140,000 clones, 83% of which occur a single time. Of the sample, less than 25% is held by the ten largest clones.

The chain uses TRBV5-1 and TRBJ2-3, and the D gene may be TRBD1, 6 bases matching. This specimen consisted of blood, obtained from a patient whose treatment included radiotherapy and nephrectomy. The sequence was collected from a woman aged 50 to 60 with renal cell carcinoma. The CDR3 corresponds to CASSLGQVFSTDTQYF. The nucleotides are TGCGCCAGCAGCTTGGGACAGGTCTTTAGCACAGATACGCAGTATTTT.